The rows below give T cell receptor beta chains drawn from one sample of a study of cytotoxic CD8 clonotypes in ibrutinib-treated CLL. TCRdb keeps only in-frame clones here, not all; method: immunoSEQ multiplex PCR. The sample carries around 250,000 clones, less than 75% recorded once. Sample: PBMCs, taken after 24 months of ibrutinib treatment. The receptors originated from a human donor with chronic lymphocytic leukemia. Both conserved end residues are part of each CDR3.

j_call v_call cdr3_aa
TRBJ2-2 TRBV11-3 CASSLAVSHTGELFF
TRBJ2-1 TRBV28 CASSMVGLGVDNEQFF
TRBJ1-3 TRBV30 CACSPDAKALNTIYF
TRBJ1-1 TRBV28 CASSRSMNTEAFF
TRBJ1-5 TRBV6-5 CASSITTGVGQPQHF
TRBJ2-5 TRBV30 CAWRGGAETQYF
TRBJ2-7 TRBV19 CASASGTRSYEQYF
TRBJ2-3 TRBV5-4 CASSLKVASGLTSTDTQYF
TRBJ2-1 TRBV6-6 CASIPEGRADEQFF
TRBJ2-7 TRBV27 CASSASTGGNPYEQYF
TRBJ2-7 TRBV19 CASSIRTGTRHYEQYF
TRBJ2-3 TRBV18 CASSLRTSVSTDTQYF
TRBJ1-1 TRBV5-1 CASSVDRLWVNTEAFF
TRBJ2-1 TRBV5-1 CASSLGGDYNEQFF
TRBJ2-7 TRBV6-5 CASSYGRGPYEQYF
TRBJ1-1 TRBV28 CASSPRGRNTEAFF
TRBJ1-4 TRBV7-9 CASSLFGSNEKLFF